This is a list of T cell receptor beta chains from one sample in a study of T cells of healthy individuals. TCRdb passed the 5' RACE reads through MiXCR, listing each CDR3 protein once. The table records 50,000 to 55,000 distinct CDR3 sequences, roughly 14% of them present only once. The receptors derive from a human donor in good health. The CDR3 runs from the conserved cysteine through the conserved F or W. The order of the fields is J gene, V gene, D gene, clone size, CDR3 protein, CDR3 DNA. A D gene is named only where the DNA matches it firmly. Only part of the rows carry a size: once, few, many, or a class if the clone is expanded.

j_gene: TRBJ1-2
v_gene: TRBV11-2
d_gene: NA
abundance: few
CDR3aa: CASSGDGYTF
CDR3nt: TGTGCCAGCAGCGGAGATGGCTACACCTTC

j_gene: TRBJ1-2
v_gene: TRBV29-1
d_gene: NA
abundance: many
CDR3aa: CSVEDLQVNYGYTF
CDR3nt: TGCAGCGTTGAAGATCTACAGGTTAACTATGGCTACACCTTC

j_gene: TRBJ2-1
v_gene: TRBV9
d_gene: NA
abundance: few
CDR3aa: CASSVAGGVYNEQFF
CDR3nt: TGTGCCAGCAGCGTAGCGGGCGGGGTATACAATGAGCAGTTCTTC

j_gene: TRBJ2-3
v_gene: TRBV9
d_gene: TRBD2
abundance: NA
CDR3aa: CASSPDPGGGSGTQYF
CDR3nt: TGTGCCAGCAGCCCCGATCCGGGCGGGGGGTCGGGTACGCAGTATTTT

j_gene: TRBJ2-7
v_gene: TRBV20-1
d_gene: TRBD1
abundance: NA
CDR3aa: CSARDRRTGGISYEQYF
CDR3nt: TGCAGTGCTAGAGATCGGAGGACAGGGGGAATATCTTACGAGCAGTACTTC

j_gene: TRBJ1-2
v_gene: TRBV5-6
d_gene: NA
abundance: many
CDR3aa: CASSLGGNDGYTF
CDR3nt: TGTGCCAGCAGCTTGGGGGGAAATGATGGCTACACCTTC

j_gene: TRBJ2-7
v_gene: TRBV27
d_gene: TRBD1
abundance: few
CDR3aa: CASSFSRDRGYEQYF
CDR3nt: TGTGCCAGCAGTTTCTCCCGGGACAGGGGTTACGAGCAGTACTTC

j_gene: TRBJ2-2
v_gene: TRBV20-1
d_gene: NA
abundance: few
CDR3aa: CSAPPRGTGELFF
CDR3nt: TGCAGTGCCCCCCCACGGGGCACCGGGGAGCTGTTTTTT

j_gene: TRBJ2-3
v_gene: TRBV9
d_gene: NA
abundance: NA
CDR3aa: CASSSTMGPSQYF
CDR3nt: TGTGCCAGCAGCTCCACGATGGGACCCTCTCAGTATTTT

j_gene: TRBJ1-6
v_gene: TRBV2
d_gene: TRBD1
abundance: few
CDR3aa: CASTLDWGQVNSPLHF
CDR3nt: TGTGCCAGCACCTTGGACTGGGGACAGGTTAATTCACCCCTCCACTTT

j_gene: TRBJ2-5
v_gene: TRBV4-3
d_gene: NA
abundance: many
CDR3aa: CASSQDRAETQYF
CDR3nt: TGCGCCAGCAGCCAAGACAGGGCGGAGACCCAGTACTTC

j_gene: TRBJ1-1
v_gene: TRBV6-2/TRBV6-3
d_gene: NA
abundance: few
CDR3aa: CASSPRAWNTEAFF
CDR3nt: TGTGCCAGCAGCCCACGGGCCTGGAACACTGAAGCTTTCTTT

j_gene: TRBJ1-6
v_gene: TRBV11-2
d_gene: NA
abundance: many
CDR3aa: CASSGPWQQFVNSPLHF
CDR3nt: TGTGCCAGCAGCGGCCCTTGGCAGCAATTCGTTAATTCACCCCTCCACTTT

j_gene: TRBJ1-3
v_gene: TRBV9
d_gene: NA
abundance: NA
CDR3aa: CASSTQRGNTIYF
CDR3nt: TGTGCCAGCAGCACCCAGAGGGGAAACACCATATATTTT

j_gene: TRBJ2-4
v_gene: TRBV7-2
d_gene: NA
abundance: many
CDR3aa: CASSQGGTKNIQYF
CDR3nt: TGTGCCAGCAGCCAGGGCGGGACCAAAAACATTCAGTACTTC

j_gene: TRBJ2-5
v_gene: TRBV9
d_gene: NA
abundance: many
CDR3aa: CASSVGGTLSQETQYF
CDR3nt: TGTGCCAGCAGCGTAGGAGGAACACTCTCTCAAGAGACCCAGTACTTC

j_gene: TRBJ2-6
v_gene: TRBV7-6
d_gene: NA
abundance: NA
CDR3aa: CASSKQGAGANVLTF
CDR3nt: TGTGCCAGCAGCAAACAGGGAGCTGGGGCCAACGTCCTGACTTTC

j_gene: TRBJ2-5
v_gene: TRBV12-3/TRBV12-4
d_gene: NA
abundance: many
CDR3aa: CASSFGLDRPQETQYF
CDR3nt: TGTGCCAGCAGTTTCGGACTCGATAGGCCCCAAGAGACCCAGTACTTC

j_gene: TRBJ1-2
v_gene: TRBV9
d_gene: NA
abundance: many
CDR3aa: CASSVVAGAGGYTF
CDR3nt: TGTGCCAGCAGCGTAGTCGCGGGGGCAGGTGGCTACACCTTC

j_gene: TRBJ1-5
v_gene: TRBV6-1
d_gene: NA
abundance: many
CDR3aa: CASSQIIGGQPQHF
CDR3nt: TGTGCCAGCAGTCAAATAATAGGGGGTCAGCCCCAGCATTTT